The 25 T cell receptor beta chains given below trace back to one sample, sequenced in a study of cytomegalovirus exposure and HLA in healthy donors. Some clones are missing from TCRdb's copy, which holds only in-frame ones; the method was immunoSEQ multiplex PCR. The sample has approximately 180,000 clones; 87% are singletons. The specimen was PBMCs. The receptors originated from a woman in her 30s in good health and CMV-seronegative.

The chain uses TRBV10-3 and TRBJ1-2, with no clear D. V gave up 3 bases and J gave up 1 base, with 6 bases separating them. The germline CDR1 and CDR2 sequences are ENHRY and SYGVKD. This CDR3 spans 13 amino acids. CDR3 coding DNA: TGTGCCATCAGTGACTCCCTTAACTATGGCTACACCTTC. This gives the protein CAISDSLNYGYTF.

This chain uses TRBV7-8 with TRBJ1-6; perhaps TRBD1 as D (6 bases). The CDR3 sequence is 13 residues long. The V gene lost 5 bases and the J gene lost 14 bases, with 16 bases spanning the gap. Germline lookup yields CDR1 SGHVS and CDR2 FQNEAQ. CDR3 loop: CASSPPPGDALHF. The CDR3 nucleotides are TGTGCCAGCAGCCCGCCTCCAGGGGACGCCCTCCACTTT.

As concerns this clone: Compared with germline, one end of the junction differs, possibly owing to a read error. The chain is built from TRBV2 and TRBJ2-7; D not resolved. Germline V CDR1 and CDR2: SNHLY, FYNNEI. The CDR3 is 12 amino acids. CDR3: CASSQAGYEQYF. Here the CDR3 DNA reads TGTGCCAGCAGTCAAGCCGGCTACGAGCAGTACTTC.

The chain joins TRBV29-1 to TRBJ1-1; TRBD1 is a possible D gene (5 bases). CDR1 is SQVTM and CDR2 is ANQGSEA in the germline V gene. This CDR3 has 15 residues. Trimming shortened V by 2 bases and J by 5 bases, and 18 bases separated the two germline ends. The CDR3 bases are TGCAGCGTTGAAAACCCGGTGAGGACAAAGACTGAAGCTTTCTTT. Amino acid sequence: CSVENPVRTKTEAFF.

This sequence joins TRBV27 and TRBJ1-5; D is possibly TRBD1 (5 bases). The CDR3 is 16 amino acids. Germline V gene lookup returns CDR1 MNHEY and CDR2 SMNVEV (reference sequence). V lost 6 bases and J lost 6, with 21 bases in between. CDR3 sequence: CASSGQPIAAGQPQHF. The CDR3 DNA is TGTGCCAGCAGCGGACAACCTATAGCAGCGGGTCAGCCCCAGCATTTT.

The chain links TRBV19 to TRBJ1-5; tentatively, D is TRBD1 (5 bases). The germline gives CDR1 LNHDA, CDR2 SQIVND (reference sequence). The ends were cut back, 3 bases at V and 1 base at J, with 13 bases in the middle. The CDR3 extends over 16 amino acids. The CDR3, as DNA: TGTGCCAGTAGTATGAGAGGCGGGGGGAGCAATCAGCCCCAGCATTTT. Its translation is CASSMRGGGSNQPQHF.

The V call is TRBV6-6, the J call TRBJ1-1; 8 bases agree with TRBD1. Trimming took 6 bases from V and 10 from J; bases not matched to a gene: 1. From germline, CDR1 is MNHNY and CDR2 SVGAGI (reference sequence). The CDR3 extends over 10 amino acids. The CDR3 region is CASSDRGAFF. CDR3 nucleotide sequence: TGTGCCAGCAGCGACAGGGGAGCTTTCTTT.

This chain links TRBV27 with TRBJ2-3; 11 bases line up with TRBD2. CDR3 size: 14 residues. J lost 3 bases, V lost 6 bases, and 2 bases had no gene match. The germline V gene encodes CDR1 MNHEY and CDR2 SMNVEV (reference sequence). The DNA for the CDR3 is TGTGCCAGCAGAATAGCGGGGGGGACAGATACGCAGTATTTT. Translating it yields CASRIAGGTDTQYF.

This sequence joins TRBV27 and TRBJ2-5; 7 bases are a match to TRBD1. V lost 6 bases and J lost 6; bases outside the gene matches: 13. The length of the CDR3 is 15 residues. CDR1 is MNHEY, CDR2 SMNVEV, per germline (reference sequence). CDR3: CASRMTGLEGKTQYF. The CDR3 nucleotides are TGTGCCAGCAGAATGACAGGGTTAGAAGGAAAGACCCAGTACTTC.

The chain uses TRBV19 and TRBJ1-5, with D maybe TRBD1 (6 bases). Germline assignment: CDR1 LNHDA and CDR2 SQIVND (reference sequence). The V gene lost 9 bases and the J gene lost 0 bases, with 21 bases spanning the gap. The CDR3 runs 17 residues. CDR3 coding DNA: TGTGCCAGGACCGGGACATCCCTGAGACATAGCAATCAGCCCCAGCATTTT. The encoded protein is CARTGTSLRHSNQPQHF.

The chain uses TRBV6-5 and TRBJ1-2; perhaps TRBD1 as D (6 bases). Germline V gene lookup returns CDR1 MNHEY and CDR2 SVGAGI. The CDR3 is made up of 15 amino acids. V was cut by 0 bases and J by 0 bases, with 8 bases left in between. Here the CDR3 reads CASSYSRGANYGYTF. Written as DNA, the CDR3 is TGTGCCAGCAGTTACTCCAGGGGAGCTAACTATGGCTACACCTTC.

This chain links TRBV4-1 with TRBJ2-7; D is unclear. Trimming shortened V by 1 base and J by 0 bases, and 7 bases separated the two germline ends. Germline V gives CDR1 MGHRA, CDR2 YSYEKL. This CDR3 comprises 14 residues. The CDR3 DNA sequence: TGCGCCAGCAGCCAAGGTAGTAGCTCCTACGAGCAGTACTTC. Residues: CASSQGSSSYEQYF.

The J gene is TRBJ2-1, the V gene TRBV5-1, with 11 nucleotides matching TRBD1. V lost 8 bases, J lost 4 bases, and 17 bases stayed unmatched. CDR1 and CDR2 from the germline V gene are SGHRS and YFSETQ. The CDR3 totals 18 residues. CDR3 DNA sequence: TGCGCCAGTGGGGGACAGGGGGTCTTCGGCGGCGGATACAATGAGCAGTTCTTC. As protein: CASGGQGVFGGGYNEQFF.

The rearrangement links TRBV19 to TRBJ1-1; weak D call: TRBD1 (5 bases). The CDR3 has 15 residues. Germline values: CDR1 LNHDA, CDR2 SQIVND (reference sequence). Trimming stripped 6 bases from V and 3 bases from J, with 17 bases between. The CDR3 here is CASSQSWGGDTEAFF. The CDR3 coding sequence is TGTGCCAGTAGCCAAAGTTGGGGAGGGGACACTGAAGCTTTCTTT.

This chain joins TRBV2 and TRBJ1-3; a possible D gene is TRBD1 (6 bases). Germline V lookup: CDR1 SNHLY, CDR2 FYNNEI. The germline V and J ends were trimmed by 8 bases and 3 bases, with 8 bases remaining between them. The CDR3 length is 12 residues. The CDR3 spells CASRTDGNTIYF. Here the CDR3 DNA reads TGTGCCAGCCGGACAGATGGAAACACCATATATTTT.

The chain has TRBV2 and TRBJ1-2; D not certain. V was pared by 4 bases and J by 8 bases, with 11 bases between. The CDR3 runs 12 residues. Germline lookup yields CDR1 SNHLY and CDR2 FYNNEI. The CDR3 DNA sequence: TGTGCCAGCAGTGCTGGGGAGGCCGGCTACACCTTC. This encodes CASSAGEAGYTF.

The gene calls are TRBV27 and TRBJ2-3; 9 positions match TRBD1. The CDR3 consists of 15 residues. Germline assignment: CDR1 MNHEY and CDR2 SMNVEV (reference sequence). The junction had 6 bases not matched to a gene; V was cut back by 3 bases and J by 5 bases. The CDR3 spells CASSFGGTGLDTQYF. The CDR3 nucleotides are TGTGCCAGCAGTTTTGGAGGGACAGGGTTAGATACGCAGTATTTT.

The J gene is TRBJ1-4, the V gene TRBV2; 11 bases are shared with TRBD1. Germline assignment: CDR1 SNHLY and CDR2 FYNNEI. With 8 bases clipped from V and 8 bases from J, the junction kept 4 bases outside the gene matches. The CDR3 has 13 amino acids. CDR3 protein: CASLGQGEEKLFF. CDR3 DNA sequence: TGTGCCAGCCTGGGACAGGGGGAGGAAAAACTGTTTTTT. The variable domain in full, with the rest retrieved from reference TRBV2 and TRBJ1-4, is EPEVTQTPSHQVTQMGQEVILRCVPISNHLYFYWYRQILGQKVEFLVSFYNNEISEKSEIFDDQFSVERPDGSNFTLKIRSTKLEDSAMYFCASLGQGEEKLFFGSGTQLSVL.

This chain joins TRBV2 and TRBJ1-5; D unresolved. The CDR3 covers 13 residues. V was trimmed by 3 bases and J by 5 bases, leaving 8 bases between them. Germline values: CDR1 SNHLY, CDR2 FYNNEI. The CDR3 reads CASSDQAYQPQHF. The CDR3 bases are TGTGCCAGCAGTGATCAGGCATATCAGCCCCAGCATTTT.

CDR3 coding DNA: TGCGCCAGCAGCCAACCCCAACCGGGACTAGCGGTAGAGACCCAGTACTTC. Amino acids: CASSQPQPGLAVETQYF. This chain joins TRBV5-1 and TRBJ2-5; the match to TRBD2 covers 11 bases. The ends lost 4 bases at V and 4 bases at J; junction bases unmatched: 12. Germline CDR1 SGHRS, CDR2 YFSETQ. The CDR3 has 17 amino acids.

This clone is a singleton in its sample. J is TRBJ1-1 and V is TRBV27, with 7 nucleotides matching TRBD1. With V trimmed by 9 bases and J by 1 base, 8 bases remained unmatched. This CDR3 is 14 amino acids long. Germline V CDR1 and CDR2: MNHEY, SMNVEV (reference sequence). The DNA of the CDR3 is TGTGCCAGTTCCCTGGGACAGAGGAACACTGAAGCTTTCTTT. Encoded protein: CASSLGQRNTEAFF.

This chain uses TRBV27 with TRBJ2-3; D gene unclear. Germline CDR1 MNHEY, CDR2 SMNVEV (reference sequence). V was cut by 7 bases and J by 6 bases, with 5 bases left in between. This CDR3 comprises 10 residues. CDR3 sequence (DNA): TGTGCCAGCAAATCGGATACGCAGTATTTT. Protein sequence: CASKSDTQYF.

The chain combines TRBV9 with TRBJ2-2; 9 positions match TRBD2. V was clipped by 4 bases and J by 5 bases; unmatched bases: 9. Germline V lookup: CDR1 SGDLS, CDR2 YYNGEE. The CDR3 totals 16 residues. In DNA, the CDR3 is TGTGCCAGCAGCCCTTTTAGCGGGGGATCTACCGGGGAGCTGTTTTTT. Amino acid sequence: CASSPFSGGSTGELFF.

V and J are TRBV19 and TRBJ1-5, with D maybe TRBD1 (6 bases). V was cut by 7 bases and J by 5 bases, with 12 bases left in between. The CDR3 has 13 amino acids. Per germline, CDR1 LNHDA and CDR2 SQIVND (reference sequence). The chain's CDR3 is CASTDSLYQPQHF. In nucleotides, the CDR3 is TGTGCCAGTACGGACAGTCTTTATCAGCCCCAGCATTTT.

The chain combines TRBV5-8 with TRBJ1-2, with 12 nucleotides matching TRBD1. The length of the CDR3 is 18 residues. After removal of 1 base from V and 4 bases from J, the junction contained 11 bases not matched to a gene. CDR1 SGHTS and CDR2 YDEGEE come from the germline V gene. CDR3 protein: CASSLYRDRGRPTYGYTF. In DNA, the CDR3 is TGTGCCAGCAGCTTGTACCGGGACAGGGGGCGCCCGACCTATGGCTACACCTTC. Full variable domain (outside the CDR3, taken from reference TRBV5-8 and TRBJ1-2): EAGVTQSPTHLIKTRGQQATLRCSPISGHTSVYWYQQALGLGLQFLLWYDEGEERNRGNFPPRFSGRQFPNYSSELNVNALELEDSALYLCASSLYRDRGRPTYGYTFGSGTRLTVV.